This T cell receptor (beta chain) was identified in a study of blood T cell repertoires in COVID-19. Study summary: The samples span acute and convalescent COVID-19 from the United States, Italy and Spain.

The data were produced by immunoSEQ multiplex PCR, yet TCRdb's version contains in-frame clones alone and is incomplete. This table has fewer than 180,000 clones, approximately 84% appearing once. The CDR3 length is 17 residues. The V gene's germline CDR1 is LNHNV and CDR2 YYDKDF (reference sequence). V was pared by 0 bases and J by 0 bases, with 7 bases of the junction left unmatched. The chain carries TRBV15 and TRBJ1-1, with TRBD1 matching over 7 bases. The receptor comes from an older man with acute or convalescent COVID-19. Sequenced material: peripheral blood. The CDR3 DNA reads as TGTGCCACCAGCAGAGATAGGACAGGCAGTGTGAACACTGAAGCTTTCTTT. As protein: CATSRDRTGSVNTEAFF.